This T cell receptor (beta chain) was obtained from a study of cytomegalovirus exposure and HLA in healthy donors. Both 60 Vbeta primers and 13 Jbeta primers went into the PCR. Data came from immunoSEQ multiplex PCR; TCRdb stores just in-frame clones and leaves some out. The profile shows 100,000 to 140,000 clones, 65% to 80% of them singletons. This CDR3 region has 16 residues. CDR1 is SGDLS and CDR2 is YYNGEE in the germline V gene. Trimming took 0 bases from V and 2 from J; bases not matched to a gene: 3. This clonotype originated in a male donor in good health and CMV-seronegative. The chain has TRBV9 and TRBJ1-3; the match to TRBD1 covers 9 bases. Sequenced material: PBMCs. CDR3 in amino acids: CASSVGGQGTGNTIYF. CDR3 bases: TGTGCCAGCAGCGTAGGGGGACAGGGAACTGGAAACACCATATATTTT.